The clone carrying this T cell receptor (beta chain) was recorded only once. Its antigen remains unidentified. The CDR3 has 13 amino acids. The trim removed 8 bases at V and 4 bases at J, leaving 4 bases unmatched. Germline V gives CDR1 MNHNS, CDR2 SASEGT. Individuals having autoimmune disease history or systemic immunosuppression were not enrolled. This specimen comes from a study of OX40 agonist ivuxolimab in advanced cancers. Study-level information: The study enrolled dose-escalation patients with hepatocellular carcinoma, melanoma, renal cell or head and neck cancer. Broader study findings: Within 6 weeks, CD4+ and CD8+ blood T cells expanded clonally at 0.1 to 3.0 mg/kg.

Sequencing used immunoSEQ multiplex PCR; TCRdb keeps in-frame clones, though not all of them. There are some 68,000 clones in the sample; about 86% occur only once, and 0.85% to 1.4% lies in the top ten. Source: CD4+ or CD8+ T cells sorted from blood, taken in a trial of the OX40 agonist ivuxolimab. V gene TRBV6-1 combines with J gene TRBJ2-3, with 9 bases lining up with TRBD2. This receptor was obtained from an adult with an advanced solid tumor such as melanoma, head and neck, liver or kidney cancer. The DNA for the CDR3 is TGTGCCAGCGGTGGACTAGCGTCAGATACGCAGTATTTT. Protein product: CASGGLASDTQYF.